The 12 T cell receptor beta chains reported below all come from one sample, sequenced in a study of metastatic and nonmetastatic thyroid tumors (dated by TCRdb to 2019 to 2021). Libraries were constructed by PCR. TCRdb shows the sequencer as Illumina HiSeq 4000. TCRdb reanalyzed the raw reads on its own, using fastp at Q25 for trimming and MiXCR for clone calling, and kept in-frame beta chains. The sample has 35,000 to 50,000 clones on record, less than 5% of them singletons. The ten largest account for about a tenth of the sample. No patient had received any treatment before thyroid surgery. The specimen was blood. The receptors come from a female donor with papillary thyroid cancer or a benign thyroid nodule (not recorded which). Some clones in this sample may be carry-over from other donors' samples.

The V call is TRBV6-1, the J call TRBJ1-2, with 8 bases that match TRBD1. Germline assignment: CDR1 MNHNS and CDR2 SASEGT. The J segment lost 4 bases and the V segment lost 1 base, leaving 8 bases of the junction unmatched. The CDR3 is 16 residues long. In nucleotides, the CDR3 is TGTGCCAGCAGTGAAGTTGGGGGACAGGAACGCTATGGCTACACCTTC. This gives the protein CASSEVGGQERYGYTF.

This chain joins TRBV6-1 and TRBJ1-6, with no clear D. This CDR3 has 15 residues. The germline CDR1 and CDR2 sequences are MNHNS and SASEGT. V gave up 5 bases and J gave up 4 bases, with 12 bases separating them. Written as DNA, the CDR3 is TGTGCCAGCAGTCGGGTGAGGCAGTATAATTCACCCCTCCACTTT. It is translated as CASSRVRQYNSPLHF.

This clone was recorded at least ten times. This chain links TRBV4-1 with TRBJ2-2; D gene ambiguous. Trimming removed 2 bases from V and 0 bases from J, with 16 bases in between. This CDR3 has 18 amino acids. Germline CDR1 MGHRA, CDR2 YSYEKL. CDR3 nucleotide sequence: TGCGCCAGCAGCCAACCCTTTCATGGGCCCGCGAACACCGGGGAGCTGTTTTTT. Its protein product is CASSQPFHGPANTGELFF.

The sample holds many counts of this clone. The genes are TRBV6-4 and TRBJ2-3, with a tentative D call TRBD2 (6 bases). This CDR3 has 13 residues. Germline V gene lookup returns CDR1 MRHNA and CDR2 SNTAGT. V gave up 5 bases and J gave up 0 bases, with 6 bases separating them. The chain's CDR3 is CASSSGSTDTQYF. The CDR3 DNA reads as TGTGCCAGCAGTAGCGGGAGCACAGATACGCAGTATTTT.

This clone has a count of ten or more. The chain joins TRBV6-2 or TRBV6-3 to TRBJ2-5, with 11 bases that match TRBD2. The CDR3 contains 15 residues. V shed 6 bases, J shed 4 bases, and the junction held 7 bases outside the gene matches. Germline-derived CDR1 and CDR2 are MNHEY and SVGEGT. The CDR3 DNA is TGTGCCAGCAGCAGACTAGCGGGGAGGGGAGAGACCCAGTACTTC. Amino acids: CASSRLAGRGETQYF.

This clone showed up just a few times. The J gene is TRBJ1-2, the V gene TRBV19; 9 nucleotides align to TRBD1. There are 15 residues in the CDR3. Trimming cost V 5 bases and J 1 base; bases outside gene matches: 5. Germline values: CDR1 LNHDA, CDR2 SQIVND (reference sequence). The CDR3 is CASSLSGQGNYGYTF. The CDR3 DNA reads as TGTGCCAGTAGTTTGTCGGGACAGGGTAACTATGGCTACACCTTC.

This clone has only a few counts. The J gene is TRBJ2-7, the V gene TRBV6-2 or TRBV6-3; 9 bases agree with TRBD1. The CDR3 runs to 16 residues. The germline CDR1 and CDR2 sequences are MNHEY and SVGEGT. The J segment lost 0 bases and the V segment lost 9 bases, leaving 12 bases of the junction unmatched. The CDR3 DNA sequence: TGTGCCAGTACTTCTATGTGGGGACAGGGCTCCTACGAGCAGTACTTC. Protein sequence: CASTSMWGQGSYEQYF.

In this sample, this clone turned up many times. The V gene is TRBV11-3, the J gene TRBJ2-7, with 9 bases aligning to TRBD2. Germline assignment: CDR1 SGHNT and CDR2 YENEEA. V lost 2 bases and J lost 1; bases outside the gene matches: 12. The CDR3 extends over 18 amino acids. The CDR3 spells CASSLKGLARGGSYEQYF. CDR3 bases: TGTGCCAGCAGCTTAAAAGGACTAGCGAGGGGAGGTTCCTACGAGCAGTACTTC.

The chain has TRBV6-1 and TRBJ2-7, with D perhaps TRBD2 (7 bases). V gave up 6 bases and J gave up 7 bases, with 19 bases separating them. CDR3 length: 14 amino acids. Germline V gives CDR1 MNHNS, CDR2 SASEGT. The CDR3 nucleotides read TGTGCCAGCAGAGAGGGAGGGGGGGCGAGGGAGCAGTACTTC. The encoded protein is CASREGGGAREQYF.

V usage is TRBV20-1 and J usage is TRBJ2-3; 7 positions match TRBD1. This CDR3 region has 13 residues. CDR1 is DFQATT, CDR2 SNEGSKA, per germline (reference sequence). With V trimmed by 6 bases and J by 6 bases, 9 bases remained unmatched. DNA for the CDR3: TGCAGTGCACGTTTCTACAGGGGTGATACGCAGTATTTT. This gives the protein CSARFYRGDTQYF.

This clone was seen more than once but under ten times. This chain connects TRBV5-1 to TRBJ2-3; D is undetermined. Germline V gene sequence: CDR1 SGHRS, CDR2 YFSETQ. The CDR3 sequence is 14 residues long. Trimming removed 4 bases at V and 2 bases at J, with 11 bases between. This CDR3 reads CASSHWQVTDTQYF. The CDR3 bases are TGCGCCAGCAGCCATTGGCAGGTCACAGATACGCAGTATTTT.

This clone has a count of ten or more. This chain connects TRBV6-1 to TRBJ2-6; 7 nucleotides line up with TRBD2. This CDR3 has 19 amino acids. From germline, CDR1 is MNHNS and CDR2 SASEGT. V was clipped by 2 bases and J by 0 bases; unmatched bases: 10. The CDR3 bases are TGTGCCAGCAGTGAATGGGGGGGGGGGTTGGGCTCTGGGGCCAACGTCCTGACTTTC. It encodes CASSEWGGGLGSGANVLTF.